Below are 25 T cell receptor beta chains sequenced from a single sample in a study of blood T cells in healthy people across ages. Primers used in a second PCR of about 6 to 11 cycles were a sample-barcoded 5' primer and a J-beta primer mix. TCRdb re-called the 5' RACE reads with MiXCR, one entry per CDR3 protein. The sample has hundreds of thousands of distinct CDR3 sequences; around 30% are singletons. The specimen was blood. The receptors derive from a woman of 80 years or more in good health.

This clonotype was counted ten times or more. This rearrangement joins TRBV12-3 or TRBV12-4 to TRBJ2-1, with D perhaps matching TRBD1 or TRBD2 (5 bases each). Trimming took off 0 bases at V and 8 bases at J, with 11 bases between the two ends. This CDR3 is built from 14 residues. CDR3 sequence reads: CASSLAGVGDEQFF. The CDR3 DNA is TGTGCCAGCAGTTTAGCGGGGGTAGGCGATGAGCAGTTCTTC.

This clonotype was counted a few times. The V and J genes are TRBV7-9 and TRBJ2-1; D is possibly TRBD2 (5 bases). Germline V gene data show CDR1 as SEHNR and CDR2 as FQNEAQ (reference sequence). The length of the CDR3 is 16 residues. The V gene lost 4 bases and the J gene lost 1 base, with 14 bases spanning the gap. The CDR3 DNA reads TGTGCCAGCAGCTCCCTTCGAGCGGAGTCCTACAATGAGCAGTTCTTC. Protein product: CASSSLRAESYNEQFF.

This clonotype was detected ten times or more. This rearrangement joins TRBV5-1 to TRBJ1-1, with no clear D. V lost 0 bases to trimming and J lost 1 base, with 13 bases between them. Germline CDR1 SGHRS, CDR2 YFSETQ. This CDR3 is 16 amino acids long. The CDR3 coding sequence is TGCGCCAGCAGCTTGGATTATGGGCGGCGGAACACTGAAGCTTTCTTT. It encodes CASSLDYGRRNTEAFF.

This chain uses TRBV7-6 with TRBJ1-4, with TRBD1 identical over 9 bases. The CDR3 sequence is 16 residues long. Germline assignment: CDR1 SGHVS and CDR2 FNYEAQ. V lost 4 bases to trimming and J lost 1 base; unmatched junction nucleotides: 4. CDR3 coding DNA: TGTGCCAGCAGCTCGAACAGGGGGCTAACTAATGAAAAACTGTTTTTT. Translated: CASSSNRGLTNEKLFF. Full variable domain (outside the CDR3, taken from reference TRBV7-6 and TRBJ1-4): GAGVSQSPRYKVTKRGQDVALRCDPISGHVSLYWYRQALGQGPEFLTYFNYEAQQDKSGLPNDRFSAERPEGSISTLTIQRTEQRDSAMYRCASSSNRGLTNEKLFFGSGTQLSVL.

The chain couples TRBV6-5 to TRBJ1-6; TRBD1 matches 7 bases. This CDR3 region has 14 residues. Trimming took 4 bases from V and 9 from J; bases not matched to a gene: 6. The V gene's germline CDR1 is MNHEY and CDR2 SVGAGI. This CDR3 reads CASSSTRTGSPLHF. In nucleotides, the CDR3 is TGTGCCAGCAGTTCTACCAGGACAGGTTCACCCCTCCACTTT.

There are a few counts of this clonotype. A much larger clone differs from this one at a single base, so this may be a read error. CDR3: CTSSLGQGVVHEQYF. CDR3 nucleotide sequence: TGTACCAGCAGTTTGGGGCAGGGTGTCGTCCACGAGCAGTACTTC. V is TRBV12-3 or TRBV12-4 and J is TRBJ2-7; D perhaps matches TRBD1 (5 bases). CDR3 length: 15 amino acids.

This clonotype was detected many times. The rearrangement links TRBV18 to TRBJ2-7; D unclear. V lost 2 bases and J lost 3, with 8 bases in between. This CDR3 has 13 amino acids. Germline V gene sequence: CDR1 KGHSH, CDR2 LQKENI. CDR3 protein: CASSPTQFYEQYF. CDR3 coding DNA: TGTGCCAGCTCACCAACTCAGTTCTACGAGCAGTACTTC.

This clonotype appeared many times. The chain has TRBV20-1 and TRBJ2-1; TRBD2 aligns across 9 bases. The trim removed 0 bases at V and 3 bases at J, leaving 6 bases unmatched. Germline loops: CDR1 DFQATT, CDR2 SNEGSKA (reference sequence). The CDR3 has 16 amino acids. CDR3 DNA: TGCAGTGCTAGAGAGTCCAGCGGGGGGATCTACAATGAGCAGTTCTTC. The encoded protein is CSARESSGGIYNEQFF.

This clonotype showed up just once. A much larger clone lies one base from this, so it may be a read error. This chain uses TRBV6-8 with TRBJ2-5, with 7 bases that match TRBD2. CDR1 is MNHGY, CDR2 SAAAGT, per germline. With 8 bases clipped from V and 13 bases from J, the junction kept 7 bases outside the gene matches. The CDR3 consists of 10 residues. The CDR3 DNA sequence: TGTGCCAGCGGGGCCGGGGAGGGGTACTTC. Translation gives CASGAGEGYF.

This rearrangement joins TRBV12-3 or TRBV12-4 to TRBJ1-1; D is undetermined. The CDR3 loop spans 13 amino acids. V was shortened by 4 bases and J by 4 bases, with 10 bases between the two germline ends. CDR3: CASSSKGCTEAFF. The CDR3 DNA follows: TGTGCCAGCAGTTCCAAAGGGTGCACTGAAGCTTTCTTT.

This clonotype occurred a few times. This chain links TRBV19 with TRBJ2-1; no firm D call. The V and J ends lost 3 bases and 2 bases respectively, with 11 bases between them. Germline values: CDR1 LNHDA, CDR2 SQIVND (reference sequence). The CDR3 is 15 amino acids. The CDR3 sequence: CASSMKGLPYNEQFF. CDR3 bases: TGTGCCAGTAGTATGAAGGGATTGCCCTACAATGAGCAGTTCTTC.

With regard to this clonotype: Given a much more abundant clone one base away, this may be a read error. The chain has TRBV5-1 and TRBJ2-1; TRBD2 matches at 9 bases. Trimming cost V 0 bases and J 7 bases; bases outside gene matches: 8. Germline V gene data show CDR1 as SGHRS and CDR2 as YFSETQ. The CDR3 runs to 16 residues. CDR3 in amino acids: CASSLEAGGPWNEQFF. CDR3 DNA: TGCGCCAGCAGCTTGGAGGCGGGGGGGCCTTGGAATGAGCAGTTCTTC. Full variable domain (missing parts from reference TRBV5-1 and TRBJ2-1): KAGVTQTPRYLIKTRGQQVTLSCSPISGHRSVSWYQQTPGQGLQFLFEYFSETQRNKGNFPGRFSGRQFSNSRSEMNVSTLELGDSALYLCASSLEAGGPWNEQFFGPGTRLTVL.

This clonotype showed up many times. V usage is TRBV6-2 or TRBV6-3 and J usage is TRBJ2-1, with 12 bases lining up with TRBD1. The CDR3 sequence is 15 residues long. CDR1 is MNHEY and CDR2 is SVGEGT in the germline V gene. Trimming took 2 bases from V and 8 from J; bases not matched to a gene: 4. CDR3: CASSYPGQGAYEQFF. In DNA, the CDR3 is TGTGCCAGCAGTTACCCGGGACAGGGGGCCTATGAGCAGTTCTTC.

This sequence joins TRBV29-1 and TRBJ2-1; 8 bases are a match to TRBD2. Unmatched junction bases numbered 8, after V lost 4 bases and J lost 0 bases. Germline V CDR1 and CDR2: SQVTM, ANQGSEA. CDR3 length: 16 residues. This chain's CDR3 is CSVAAGAIHSYNEQFF. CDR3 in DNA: TGCAGCGTTGCAGCGGGAGCGATCCACTCCTACAATGAGCAGTTCTTC.

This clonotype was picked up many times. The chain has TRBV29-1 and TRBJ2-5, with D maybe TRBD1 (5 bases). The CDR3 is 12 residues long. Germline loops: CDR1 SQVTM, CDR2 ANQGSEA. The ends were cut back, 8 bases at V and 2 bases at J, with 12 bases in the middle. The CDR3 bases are TGCAGCTTCGGACATCTACAAGAGACCCAGTACTTC. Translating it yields CSFGHLQETQYF.

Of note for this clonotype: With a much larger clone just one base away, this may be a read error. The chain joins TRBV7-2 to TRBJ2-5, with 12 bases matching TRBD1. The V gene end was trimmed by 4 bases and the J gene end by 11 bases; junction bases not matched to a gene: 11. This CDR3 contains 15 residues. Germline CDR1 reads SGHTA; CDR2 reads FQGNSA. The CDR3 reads CASSSSGTGGREQYF. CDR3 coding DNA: TGTGCCAGCAGCTCCTCCGGGACAGGGGGCAGGGAGCAGTACTTC.

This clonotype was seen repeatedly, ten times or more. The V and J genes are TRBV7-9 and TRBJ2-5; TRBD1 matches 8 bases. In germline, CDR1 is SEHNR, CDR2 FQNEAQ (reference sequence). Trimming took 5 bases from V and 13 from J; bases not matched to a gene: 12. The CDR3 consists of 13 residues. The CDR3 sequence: CASSPAGQGKVYF. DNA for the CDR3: TGTGCCAGCAGCCCCGCTGGACAGGGAAAGGTGTACTTC.

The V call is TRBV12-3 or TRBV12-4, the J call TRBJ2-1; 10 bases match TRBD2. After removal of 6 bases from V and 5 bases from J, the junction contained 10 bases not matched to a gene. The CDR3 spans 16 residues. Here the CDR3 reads CASSLMASGGHNEQFF. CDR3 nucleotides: TGTGCCAGCAGCTTGATGGCTAGCGGGGGCCACAATGAGCAGTTCTTC.

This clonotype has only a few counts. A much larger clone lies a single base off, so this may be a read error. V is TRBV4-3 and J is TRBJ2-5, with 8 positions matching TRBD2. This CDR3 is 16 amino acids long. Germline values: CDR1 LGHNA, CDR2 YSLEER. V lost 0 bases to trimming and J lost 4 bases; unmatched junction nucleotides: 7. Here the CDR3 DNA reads TGCGCCAGCAGCCAAGATGGGCTAGCGGGTCGAGAGACCCAGTACTTC. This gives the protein CASSQDGLAGRETQYF.

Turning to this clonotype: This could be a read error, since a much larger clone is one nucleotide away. The CDR3 DNA is TGTGCCAGCAGGCCCCGAATGATAACCTACGAGCAGTACTTC. Its translation is CASRPRMITYEQYF. The rearrangement links TRBV28 to TRBJ2-7; D remains ambiguous. CDR3 length equals 14 residues. Germline V gene data show CDR1 as MDHEN and CDR2 as SYDVKM. Deletions cut 6 bases from V and 2 bases from J, with 14 bases between.

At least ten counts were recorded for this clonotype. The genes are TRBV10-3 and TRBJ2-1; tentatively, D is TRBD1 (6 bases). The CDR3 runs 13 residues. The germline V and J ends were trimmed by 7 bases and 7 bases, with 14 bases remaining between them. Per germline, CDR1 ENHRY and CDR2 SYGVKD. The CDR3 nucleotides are TGTGCCATCAATTCCCAGGGGAATAATGAGCAGTTCTTC. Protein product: CAINSQGNNEQFF.

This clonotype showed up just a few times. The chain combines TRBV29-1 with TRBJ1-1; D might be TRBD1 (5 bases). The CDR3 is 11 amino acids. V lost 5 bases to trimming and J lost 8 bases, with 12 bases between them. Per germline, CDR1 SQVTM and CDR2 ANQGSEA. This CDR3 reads CSVKEGREAFF. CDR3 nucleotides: TGCAGCGTTAAGGAGGGGCGGGAAGCTTTCTTT.

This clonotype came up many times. CDR3 sequence: CASSPGQSYTEAFF. The DNA of the CDR3 is TGTGCCAGCAGCCCTGGACAGTCTTACACTGAAGCTTTCTTT. The rearrangement joins TRBV12-3 or TRBV12-4 to TRBJ1-1; perhaps TRBD1 as D (6 bases). The CDR3 contains 14 residues. Between the trimmed V and J ends, which lost 6 bases and 3 bases, there was a span of 14 bases.

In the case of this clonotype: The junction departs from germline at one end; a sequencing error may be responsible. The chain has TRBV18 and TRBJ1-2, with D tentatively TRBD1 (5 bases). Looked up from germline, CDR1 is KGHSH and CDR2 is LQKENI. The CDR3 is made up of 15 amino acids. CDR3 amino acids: CAGSLRDGSHYGYTF. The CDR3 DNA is TGTGCCGGCTCACTCCGGGACGGATCACACTATGGCTACACCTTC. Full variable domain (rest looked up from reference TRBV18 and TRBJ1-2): NAGVMQNPRHLVRRRGQEARLRCSPMKGHSHVYWYRQLPEEGLKFMVYLQKENIIDESGMPKERFSAEFPKEGPSILRIQQVVRGDSAAYFCAGSLRDGSHYGYTFGSGTRLTVV.

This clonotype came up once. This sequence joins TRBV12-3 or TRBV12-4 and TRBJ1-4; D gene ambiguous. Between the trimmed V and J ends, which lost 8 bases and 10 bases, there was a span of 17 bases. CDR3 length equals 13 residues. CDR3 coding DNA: TGTGCCAGCGAAGTTACTGCGTCCCGAAAACTGTTTTTT. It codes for CASEVTASRKLFF.